This TCR beta chain was found in a study of blood T cell repertoires in COVID-19. Between the trimmed V and J ends, which lost 8 bases and 3 bases, there was a span of 10 bases. Germline CDR1 reads ENHRY; CDR2 reads SYGVKD. The CDR3 has 12 amino acids. In its sample, this clone was seen many times. Clones were read by immunoSEQ multiplex PCR, and TCRdb kept only the in-frame ones, dropping some. The sample has about 76,000 clones; approximately 78% are singletons. The clonotype comes from a human donor in a cohort sampled during active COVID-19. The material sequenced was peripheral blood. The rearrangement links TRBV10-3 to TRBJ1-1, with D tentatively TRBD1 (6 bases). The CDR3 DNA reads TGTGCCATCCAAGCAGGGGACACTGAAGCTTTCTTT. Translation: CAIQAGDTEAFF.